What follows are 32 T cell receptor beta chains derived from one specimen sequenced in a study of blood T cell repertoires in COVID-19. Produced via immunoSEQ multiplex PCR; TCRdb's table is partial and in-frame only. The profile shows hundreds of thousands of clones, 75% to 90% of them singletons. The specimen sequenced was peripheral blood. All receptors derive from a woman under 40 with active or convalescent COVID-19.

V and J are TRBV6-6 and TRBJ1-2, with 8 bases identical to TRBD1. Germline CDR1 is MNHNY and CDR2 is SVGAGI (reference sequence). The trim removed 5 bases at V and 0 bases at J, leaving 11 bases unmatched. This CDR3 is 17 amino acids long. DNA of the CDR3: TGTGCCAGCAGTCAACACTCGGACAGGGCCTCTAACTATGGCTACACCTTC. Translated: CASSQHSDRASNYGYTF.

The gene calls are TRBV3-1 (or the pseudogene TRBV3-2) and TRBJ2-1; 9 bases align to TRBD2. After removal of 6 bases from V and 4 bases from J, the junction contained 7 bases not matched to a gene. CDR1 and CDR2 (germline): LGHDT, YNNKEL (reference sequence). The CDR3 length is 15 residues. CDR3 residues: CASSQSGGRYNEQFF. The CDR3 DNA reads as TGTGCCAGCAGTCAGAGCGGGGGGCGTTACAATGAGCAGTTCTTC.

The chain carries TRBV7-9 and TRBJ1-2, with D maybe TRBD1 (5 bases). The germline V gene has CDR1 SEHNR and CDR2 FQNEAQ (reference sequence). The V end was cut by 5 bases, the J end by 6 bases, with 19 bases between. The CDR3 has 15 residues. The CDR3, as DNA: TGTGCCAGCAGCGAAAGACAAGGGGACTATCATGGCTACACCTTC. This codes for CASSERQGDYHGYTF.

This clone was recorded only once. This chain links TRBV27 with TRBJ2-7; D may be TRBD2 (5 bases). CDR3 size: 15 residues. V was pared by 2 bases and J by 3 bases, with 14 bases between. Germline V lookup: CDR1 MNHEY, CDR2 SMNVEV (reference sequence). The CDR3 loop is CASSLRGVGLYEQYF. DNA for the CDR3: TGTGCCAGCAGTTTACGGGGAGTAGGCCTCTACGAGCAGTACTTC.

This chain joins TRBV4-1 and TRBJ1-1; D may be TRBD1 (5 bases). Germline assignment: CDR1 MGHRA and CDR2 YSYEKL. CDR3 length: 15 amino acids. V shed 0 bases and J shed 0 bases, with 8 bases lying between them. The CDR3 protein is CASSQDSGLNTEAFF. Written as DNA, the CDR3 is TGCGCCAGCAGCCAAGATTCAGGGTTGAACACTGAAGCTTTCTTT.

The rearrangement links TRBV10-1 to TRBJ1-1; D is possibly TRBD1 (5 bases). The germline gives CDR1 WNHNN, CDR2 SYGVQD (reference sequence). The CDR3 runs 16 residues. V was clipped by 2 bases and J by 0 bases, with 13 bases between them. In DNA form, the CDR3 reads TGCGCCAGCAGTGAGGGGGGGACTTGGATGAACACTGAAGCTTTCTTT. Translated: CASSEGGTWMNTEAFF.

A single count supports this clone. The chain combines TRBV5-1 with TRBJ1-1; 9 nucleotides agree with TRBD1. CDR1 and CDR2 (germline): SGHRS, YFSETQ. The CDR3 extends over 17 amino acids. The trim removed 0 bases at V and 7 bases at J, leaving 13 bases unmatched. CDR3 nucleotides: TGCGCCAGCAGCTTGGCCGGCCGGGTTTCGGGACAGGGTGAAGCTTTCTTT. It codes for CASSLAGRVSGQGEAFF.

As concerns this clone: This could be a read error, since a much larger clone is one nucleotide away. This specimen includes other DNA sequences encoding the same CDR3. The chain combines TRBV6-5 with TRBJ1-1, with 9 nucleotides matching TRBD1. CDR1 MNHEY and CDR2 SVGAGI come from the germline V gene. With V trimmed by 0 bases and J by 5 bases, 1 base remained unmatched. The CDR3 has 14 residues. In nucleotides, the CDR3 is TGTGCCAGCAGTTACTCGACAGGGGGTACTGAAGCTTTCTTT. Its protein is CASSYSTGGTEAFF.

The chain is built from TRBV19 and TRBJ2-2, with 8 bases matching TRBD2. This CDR3 comprises 17 residues. Germline V gives CDR1 LNHDA, CDR2 SQIVND (reference sequence). J lost 1 base, V lost 3 bases, and 7 bases had no gene match. This CDR3 is CASSILGLDMNTGELFF. The CDR3 nucleotides are TGTGCCAGTAGTATTCTGGGACTAGACATGAACACCGGGGAGCTGTTTTTT.

This clone has just a few counts. This rearrangement joins TRBV28 to TRBJ1-2; 9 positions match TRBD1. Germline V gene sequence: CDR1 MDHEN, CDR2 SYDVKM. Trimming cost V 3 bases and J 2 bases; bases outside gene matches: 4. CDR3 length: 15 residues. The DNA of the CDR3 is TGTGCCAGCAGTTTGGGACAGGGCAGGAACTATGGCTACACCTTC. This translates into CASSLGQGRNYGYTF.

This chain joins TRBV10-3 and TRBJ1-6, with D perhaps TRBD1 (5 bases). The CDR3 extends over 14 amino acids. V was pared by 4 bases and J by 8 bases, with 12 bases between. From germline, CDR1 is ENHRY and CDR2 SYGVKD. The CDR3, as DNA: TGTGCCATCAGTGTAGAGGGAGGGGATTCACCCCTCCACTTT. Translating gives CAISVEGGDSPLHF.

A few counts support this clone. The chain recombines TRBV5-6 with TRBJ2-2; 9 bases agree with TRBD1. Germline V gene lookup returns CDR1 SGHDT and CDR2 YYEEEE. The CDR3 is made up of 15 amino acids. V trimming: 4 bases; J trimming: 5 bases; junction bases outside the gene matches: 6. The CDR3 sequence: CASSQDRGRTGELFF. CDR3 sequence (DNA): TGTGCCAGCAGCCAGGACAGGGGTCGGACCGGGGAGCTGTTTTTT.

V is TRBV19 and J is TRBJ1-2; D ambiguous. Trimming pared 3 bases from V and 2 bases from J, leaving 13 bases between. This CDR3 spans 15 amino acids. Per germline, CDR1 LNHDA and CDR2 SQIVND (reference sequence). In nucleotides, the CDR3 is TGTGCCAGTAGTATCTACAGCCGATCCAACTATGGCTACACCTTC. The encoded protein is CASSIYSRSNYGYTF. Together with reference TRBV19 and TRBJ1-2, the CDR3 gives the full variable domain: DGGITQSPKYLFRKEGQNVTLSCEQNLNHDAMYWYRQDPGQGLRLIYYSQIVNDFQKGDIAEGYSVSREKKESFPLTVTSAQKNPTAFYLCASSIYSRSNYGYTFGSGTRLTVV.

The V and J genes are TRBV12-3 or TRBV12-4 and TRBJ1-2; D gene ambiguous. The CDR3 is 13 residues long. V lost 4 bases and J lost 0, with 6 bases in between. The CDR3 protein is CASSSPTNYGYTF. CDR3 DNA: TGTGCCAGCAGTTCTCCTACTAACTATGGCTACACCTTC.

Comments on this clone: Other DNA sequences in this specimen translate into the identical CDR3. The V and J genes are TRBV5-5 and TRBJ1-6; no reliable D call. Deletions cut 0 bases from V and 8 bases from J, with 6 bases between. This CDR3 comprises 13 residues. CDR1 and CDR2 (germline): SGHKS, YYEKEE (reference sequence). DNA for the CDR3: TGTGCCAGCAGCTTGGTCATAGATTCACCCCTCCACTTT. It codes for CASSLVIDSPLHF.

For this clone: The junction shows a germline mismatch at one end, possibly a read error. The gene calls are TRBV13 and TRBJ2-1; a possible D gene is TRBD1 (6 bases). The CDR3 extends over 14 amino acids. Germline V gene data show CDR1 as PRHDT and CDR2 as FYEKMQ (reference sequence). The CDR3 reads CASSSGQSFNEQFF. DNA of the CDR3: TGTGCCAGCAGCTCAGGACAGTCCTTCAATGAGCAGTTCTTC.

The chain recombines TRBV3-1 (or the pseudogene TRBV3-2) with TRBJ2-1, with TRBD2 matching 8 bases. CDR3 length equals 17 residues. With V trimmed by 1 base and J by 6 bases, 11 bases remained unmatched. From germline, CDR1 is LGHDT and CDR2 YNNKEL (reference sequence). CDR3 in amino acids: CASSQGALAGLGNEQFF. CDR3 nucleotide sequence: TGTGCCAGCAGCCAAGGGGCCCTAGCGGGCCTAGGCAATGAGCAGTTCTTC.

This sequence joins TRBV30 and TRBJ1-5; 8 nucleotides line up with TRBD1. Germline V CDR1 and CDR2: GTSNPN, SVGIG (reference sequence). This CDR3 spans 14 amino acids. Unmatched junction bases numbered 2, after V lost 1 base and J lost 3 bases. The CDR3 DNA follows: TGTGCCTGGAGTGGGGACAGGCTCAATCAGCCCCAGCATTTT. Protein: CAWSGDRLNQPQHF. Variable domain in full (rest from reference TRBV30 and TRBJ1-5): SQTIHQWPATLVQPVGSPLSLECTVEGTSNPNLYWYRQAAGRGLQLLFYSVGIGQISSEVPQNLSASRPQDRQFILSSKKLLLSDSGFYLCAWSGDRLNQPQHFGDGTRLSIL.

The V gene is TRBV3-1 (or the pseudogene TRBV3-2), the J gene TRBJ2-7, with 16 bases that match TRBD2. The CDR3 is 18 amino acids. The germline V gene encodes CDR1 LGHDT and CDR2 YNNKEL (reference sequence). V was pared by 5 bases and J by 3 bases, with 10 bases of the junction left unmatched. CDR3 protein: CASSLGLAGGPWVYEQYF. The CDR3 nucleotides are TGTGCCAGCAGCTTGGGACTAGCGGGGGGGCCTTGGGTCTACGAGCAGTACTTC.

This chain uses TRBV27 with TRBJ2-3, with D perhaps matching TRBD1 (6 bases). Trimming pared 3 bases from V and 3 bases from J, leaving 10 bases between. Germline V gene data show CDR1 as MNHEY and CDR2 as SMNVEV (reference sequence). This CDR3 region has 14 residues. Written as DNA, the CDR3 is TGTGCCAGCAGTTTTCTGGACAGAACAGATACGCAGTATTTT. As protein: CASSFLDRTDTQYF.

In its sample, this clone was seen a few times. This chain uses TRBV18 with TRBJ2-5, with D possibly matching TRBD2 (6 bases). V lost 2 bases and J lost 0, with 7 bases in between. The CDR3 is made up of 14 amino acids. The germline V gene encodes CDR1 KGHSH and CDR2 LQKENI. CDR3 in amino acids: CASSPAGNQETQYF. CDR3 bases: TGTGCCAGCTCACCAGCGGGAAACCAAGAGACCCAGTACTTC.

The chain carries TRBV4-2 and TRBJ1-1, with TRBD1 matching over 7 bases. The CDR3 runs 15 residues. Per the germline V gene, CDR1 is LGHNA and CDR2 is YNFKEQ. V gave up 4 bases and J gave up 0 bases; unmatched junction bases: 5. CDR3 loop: CASSPRQGMNTEAFF. The CDR3 region has the DNA TGTGCCAGCAGCCCAAGACAGGGAATGAACACTGAAGCTTTCTTT.

The chain joins TRBV18 to TRBJ1-1, with D maybe TRBD1 (5 bases). The germline CDR1 and CDR2 sequences are KGHSH and LQKENI. The CDR3 consists of 15 residues. The V gene lost 6 bases and the J gene lost 5 bases, with 19 bases spanning the gap. The CDR3: CASSGATGGYTEAFF. As DNA, the CDR3 is TGTGCCAGCTCCGGGGCTACCGGGGGGTATACTGAAGCTTTCTTT.

This chain links TRBV30 with TRBJ2-2; D is uncertain. The CDR3 sequence is 18 residues long. Germline V gene sequence: CDR1 GTSNPN, CDR2 SVGIG (reference sequence). Trimming took 0 bases from V and 1 from J, leaving 18 bases between them. The CDR3 reads CAWSVLLDSAMNTGELFF. In DNA, the CDR3 is TGTGCCTGGAGTGTACTGTTAGACTCCGCCATGAACACCGGGGAGCTGTTTTTT.

The chain recombines TRBV7-9 with TRBJ1-5, with 8 bases lining up with TRBD1. The CDR3 has 16 residues. Germline lookup yields CDR1 SEHNR and CDR2 FQNEAQ (reference sequence). J gave up 5 bases and V 1 base, and 7 bases lay outside the gene matches. DNA of the CDR3: TGTGCCAGCAGCTTAGGGACAGGGTCCAATCATCAGCCCCAGCATTTT. Its translation: CASSLGTGSNHQPQHF.

The rearrangement joins TRBV19 to TRBJ2-3; tentative D call: TRBD1 (6 bases). Trimming pared 5 bases from V and 2 bases from J, leaving 14 bases between. In germline, CDR1 is LNHDA, CDR2 SQIVND (reference sequence). CDR3 size: 15 residues. DNA for the CDR3: TGTGCCAGTAGTTCAACAGGGTGGGCCACAGATACGCAGTATTTT. Protein sequence: CASSSTGWATDTQYF.

J is TRBJ1-1 and V is TRBV5-1; the D gene is possibly TRBD1 (6 bases). Deletions cut 0 bases from V and 0 bases from J, with 15 bases between. The CDR3 totals 17 residues. The V gene's germline CDR1 is SGHRS and CDR2 YFSETQ. CDR3 nucleotides: TGCGCCAGCAGCTTGGAAGGGGTGGGGGACATGAACACTGAAGCTTTCTTT. Translating it yields CASSLEGVGDMNTEAFF.

V usage is TRBV27 and J usage is TRBJ2-1, with a weak D call TRBD2 (6 bases). This CDR3 contains 12 residues. Trimming stripped 5 bases from V and 9 bases from J, with 11 bases between. Per germline, CDR1 MNHEY and CDR2 SMNVEV (reference sequence). The CDR3: CASSQVGGEQFF. In DNA, the CDR3 is TGTGCCAGCAGTCAGGTCGGGGGTGAGCAGTTCTTC.

The rearrangement joins TRBV4-1 to TRBJ2-7; unclear D gene. Germline assignment: CDR1 MGHRA and CDR2 YSYEKL. The CDR3 spans 14 residues. V shed 0 bases and J shed 3 bases, with 9 bases lying between them. The CDR3, as DNA: TGCGCCAGCAGCCAAGAGAGTCCCGTCTACGAGCAGTACTTC. Its translation is CASSQESPVYEQYF.

The chain combines TRBV15 with TRBJ1-2, with 8 bases that match TRBD1. Germline values: CDR1 LNHNV, CDR2 YYDKDF (reference sequence). The CDR3 consists of 15 residues. The V segment lost 2 bases and the J segment 3 bases; nucleotides outside the gene matches: 5. The CDR3 sequence is CATSRQTGGYYGYTF. The CDR3 nucleotides are TGTGCCACCAGCAGACAAACAGGGGGATACTATGGCTACACCTTC.

The chain employs TRBV29-1 and TRBJ1-3; TRBD1 matches at 9 bases. Trimming at V came to 7 bases and at J to 4 bases, leaving 2 bases not matched to a gene. The CDR3 covers 12 residues. Germline CDR1 SQVTM, CDR2 ANQGSEA. CDR3: CSAGTGGNTIYF. The CDR3 nucleotides read TGCAGCGCTGGGACAGGGGGAAACACCATATATTTT.

The rearrangement links TRBV12-3 or TRBV12-4 to TRBJ1-2, with TRBD1 as a possible D gene (5 bases). Trimming cost V 3 bases and J 8 bases, with 13 bases left between them. The CDR3 covers 13 residues. The CDR3 nucleotides read TGTGCCAGCAGTTTGATAGGGGTAGACGGCTACACCTTC. This codes for CASSLIGVDGYTF.